This TCR beta chain was recorded in a study of cytomegalovirus exposure and HLA in healthy donors. Findings of the study overall: Presence/absence analyses took donor sequencing depth as roughly uniform. Later analysis suggested links between common viral pathogens and several top significant clusters.

Trimming stripped 6 bases from V and 4 bases from J, with 14 bases between. The CDR3 has 14 amino acids. Germline V gene lookup returns CDR1 ENHRY and CDR2 SYGVKD. A word on this clone: Its antigen is undetermined.

PCR was performed using 60 Vbeta and 13 Jbeta primers. This table comes from immunoSEQ multiplex PCR, and its TCRdb copy is limited to in-frame clones, with some not included. The sample holds 80,000 to 95,000 clones; about three quarters are singletons and the top ten take more than 12%. This clonotype was sampled from a woman between 50 and 59 years old in good health and CMV-seropositive. Material for sequencing was PBMCs. The chain is built from TRBV10-3 and TRBJ2-3, with D tentatively TRBD2 (5 bases). The CDR3 spells CAIRTERDPDTQYF. In nucleotides, the CDR3 is TGTGCCATCAGGACCGAACGGGATCCAGATACGCAGTATTTT.